This TCR beta chain was retrieved from a study of cytomegalovirus exposure and HLA in healthy donors. As for this clone: Its antigen is still unknown.

Study results and limitations: Evidence from a later analysis indicated that most CMV-associated TCR beta chains looked HLA-restricted. Later work associated over 15,000 TCR beta sequences with HLA alleles at 0.05 false discovery rate.

The PCR contained 60 Vbeta and 13 Jbeta primers. Using immunoSEQ multiplex PCR, the repertoire was profiled, and TCRdb retains in-frame clones only, with some absent. Of roughly 89,000 clones detected, about 75% appear once; the ten largest clones hold roughly a tenth. The CDR3 loop spans 13 amino acids. V lost 5 bases to trimming and J lost 6 bases; unmatched junction nucleotides: 3. CDR1 is MNHNS and CDR2 is SASEGT in the germline V gene. The clonotype originates from a young man in good health and CMV-seropositive. Source material: PBMCs. The genes are TRBV6-1 and TRBJ2-3; 9 nucleotides line up with TRBD2. The CDR3 spells CASSLAGTDTQYF. CDR3 DNA: TGTGCCAGCAGTCTAGCGGGGACCGATACGCAGTATTTT.